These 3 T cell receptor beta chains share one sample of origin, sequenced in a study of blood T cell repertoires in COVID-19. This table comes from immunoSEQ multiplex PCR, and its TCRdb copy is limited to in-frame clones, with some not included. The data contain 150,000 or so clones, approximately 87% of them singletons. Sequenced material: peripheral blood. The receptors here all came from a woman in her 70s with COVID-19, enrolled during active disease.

CDR3 loop: CASSMDRAQETQYF. The DNA of the CDR3 is TGTGCCAGCAGCATGGACAGGGCCCAAGAGACCCAGTACTTC. The chain recombines TRBV28 with TRBJ2-5; 8 nucleotides align to TRBD1. The CDR3 spans 14 residues. V dropped 6 bases and J dropped 1; count of bases not matched to a gene: 4. Germline V CDR1 and CDR2: MDHEN, SYDVKM.

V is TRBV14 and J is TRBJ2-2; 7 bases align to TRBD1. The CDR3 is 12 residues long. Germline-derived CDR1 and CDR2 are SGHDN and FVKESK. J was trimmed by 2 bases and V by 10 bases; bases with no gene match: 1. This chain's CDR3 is CATGGNTGELFF. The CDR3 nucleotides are TGTGCCACAGGGGGAAACACCGGGGAGCTGTTTTTT.

The CDR3 sequence is CASSPSELREQYF. For the CDR3, the DNA is TGTGCCAGCTCACCAAGTGAACTGAGGGAGCAGTACTTC. The chain uses TRBV18 and TRBJ2-7; D remains ambiguous. CDR1 and CDR2 from the germline V gene are KGHSH and LQKENI. This CDR3 has 13 amino acids. V gave up 2 bases and J gave up 7 bases, with 12 bases separating them.